Listed here are 18 T cell receptor beta chains from one sample, sequenced in a study of blood T cell repertoires in COVID-19 (TCRdb year 2020). The library was made by the immunoSEQ multiplex PCR assay. What TCRdb holds here is the immuneACCESS table cut down to in-frame rearrangements. Part of the clones is not present; checked against another copy, under half of the missing clones reflect an unresolved V gene, and the others are unexplained. The sample records 30,000 or so clones, roughly 90% of which are singletons. The ten largest clonotypes hold roughly 22% of the sample. The material sequenced was peripheral blood. The receptors were sampled from a human donor with active COVID-19. The donor label of this sample is uncertain.

The rearrangement joins TRBV2 to TRBJ2-7; 8 nucleotides align to TRBD1. With 0 bases clipped from V and 4 bases from J, the junction kept 5 bases outside the gene matches. Germline V CDR1 and CDR2: SNHLY, FYNNEI. CDR3 length: 15 amino acids. The CDR3 is CASSEAWQGAYEQYF. The CDR3 DNA reads TGTGCCAGCAGTGAAGCTTGGCAGGGGGCTTACGAGCAGTACTTC. Supplemented by reference TRBV2 and TRBJ2-7, the full variable domain reads EPEVTQTPSHQVTQMGQEVILRCVPISNHLYFYWYRQILGQKVEFLVSFYNNEISEKSEIFDDQFSVERPDGSNFTLKIRSTKLEDSAMYFCASSEAWQGAYEQYFGPGTRLTVT.

The J gene is TRBJ1-3, the V gene TRBV7-8; no definite D call. Germline CDR1 is SGHVS and CDR2 is FQNEAQ. Trimming left V 8 bases short and J 2 bases short, with 19 bases between. The CDR3 totals 16 residues. The CDR3 DNA reads as TGTGCCAGCGTAGGTGGTAGGGAGCTTGCTGGAAACACCATATATTTT. It codes for CASVGGRELAGNTIYF.

The rearrangement joins TRBV7-6 to TRBJ2-2; 7 bases line up with TRBD1. CDR1 is SGHVS, CDR2 FNYEAQ, per germline. V dropped 6 bases and J dropped 0; count of bases not matched to a gene: 7. The CDR3 is 16 residues long. This CDR3 reads CASSSQTGANTGELFF. CDR3 DNA sequence: TGTGCCAGCAGTTCACAAACAGGGGCGAACACCGGGGAGCTGTTTTTT.

The J gene is TRBJ2-5, the V gene TRBV3-1 (or the pseudogene TRBV3-2); D unresolved. V lost 4 bases to trimming and J lost 5 bases, with 8 bases between them. The CDR3 has 12 amino acids. Germline values: CDR1 LGHDT, CDR2 YNNKEL (reference sequence). CDR3 in DNA: TGTGCCAGCAGCCCCGAGTTGGAGACCCAGTACTTC. This encodes CASSPELETQYF.

The chain is built from TRBV25-1 and TRBJ2-3, with a possible D match to TRBD1 (5 bases). V was clipped by 6 bases and J by 1 base, with 11 bases between them. Germline V gives CDR1 MGHDK, CDR2 SYGVNS. This CDR3 has 14 amino acids. The CDR3 coding sequence is TGTGCCAGCAGCGATTTAGGGGGCACAGATACGCAGTATTTT. Translated, it gives CASSDLGGTDTQYF.

V and J are TRBV30 and TRBJ1-2; 7 bases map to TRBD1. V lost 4 bases to trimming and J lost 5 bases; unmatched junction nucleotides: 4. Germline-derived CDR1 and CDR2 are GTSNPN and SVGIG (reference sequence). CDR3 length equals 12 residues. The CDR3 DNA is TGTGCCTGGAAACCAGGGGGTTATGGCTACACCTTC. Protein product: CAWKPGGYGYTF.

V is TRBV4-2 and J is TRBJ2-1; TRBD2 aligns across 11 bases. The CDR3 extends over 16 amino acids. Germline V gives CDR1 LGHNA, CDR2 YNFKEQ. V was pared by 0 bases and J by 6 bases, with 4 bases of the junction left unmatched. CDR3 protein: CASSQDASGRRNEQFF. The CDR3 DNA follows: TGTGCCAGCAGCCAAGACGCTAGCGGGAGGCGCAATGAGCAGTTCTTC.

The V and J genes are TRBV27 and TRBJ2-7; D remains ambiguous. CDR1 is MNHEY and CDR2 is SMNVEV in the germline V gene (reference sequence). The CDR3 is 13 amino acids. Trimming took off 3 bases at V and 4 bases at J, with 10 bases between the two ends. The CDR3 spells CASSFAGLYEQYF. CDR3 nucleotides: TGTGCCAGCAGTTTCGCCGGTCTGTACGAGCAGTACTTC.

The chain employs TRBV6-5 and TRBJ1-2; D is possibly TRBD1 (6 bases). Germline V gene lookup returns CDR1 MNHEY and CDR2 SVGAGI. The CDR3 length is 12 residues. Trimming took off 5 bases at V and 10 bases at J, with 14 bases between the two ends. The CDR3: CASSTGGAYYTF. DNA of the CDR3: TGTGCCAGCAGTACCGGGGGGGCCTACTACACCTTC.

V is TRBV28 and J is TRBJ2-7, with 7 bases matching TRBD2. V gave up 8 bases and J gave up 4 bases; unmatched junction bases: 11. Germline values: CDR1 MDHEN, CDR2 SYDVKM. CDR3 size: 14 residues. The CDR3 DNA reads TGTGCCAGCGCCGGAGCGGGACGGCAGTACGAGCAGTACTTC. Translating it yields CASAGAGRQYEQYF.

This sequence joins TRBV7-6 and TRBJ2-7; D is possibly TRBD2 (6 bases). The germline V gene has CDR1 SGHVS and CDR2 FNYEAQ. The CDR3 spans 14 residues. With 5 bases removed from V and 2 bases from J, the gap between germline ends came to 13 bases. The CDR3 DNA reads TGTGCCAGCAGCACCGGGACTGATCCCTACGAGCAGTACTTC. This sequence encodes CASSTGTDPYEQYF. Full variable domain (remainder filled in from reference TRBV7-6 and TRBJ2-7): GAGVSQSPRYKVTKRGQDVALRCDPISGHVSLYWYRQALGQGPEFLTYFNYEAQQDKSGLPNDRFSAERPEGSISTLTIQRTEQRDSAMYRCASSTGTDPYEQYFGPGTRLTVT.

CDR3 amino acids: CASTDRDSYGYTF. The CDR3 bases are TGTGCCAGCACCGACCGGGACAGCTATGGCTACACCTTC. The gene calls are TRBV6-5 and TRBJ1-2, with TRBD1 matching 7 bases. With 7 bases clipped from V and 4 bases from J, the junction kept 6 bases outside the gene matches. The CDR3 length is 13 residues. Germline assignment: CDR1 MNHEY and CDR2 SVGAGI.

The rearrangement uses TRBV5-5 and TRBJ2-1; tentative D call: TRBD2 (6 bases). Germline V gene data show CDR1 as SGHKS and CDR2 as YYEKEE (reference sequence). The V gene lost 3 bases and the J gene lost 7 bases, with 14 bases spanning the gap. The CDR3 totals 14 residues. For the CDR3, the DNA is TGTGCCAGCAGCTCCCGGAGGGAAGGGAATGAGCAGTTCTTC. Translation: CASSSRREGNEQFF.

This rearrangement joins TRBV28 to TRBJ2-5; D is undetermined. Germline V gives CDR1 MDHEN, CDR2 SYDVKM. The CDR3 loop spans 11 amino acids. The germline V and J ends were trimmed by 7 bases and 2 bases, with 5 bases remaining between them. CDR3 residues: CASTGQETQYF. CDR3 in DNA: TGTGCCAGCACCGGGCAAGAGACCCAGTACTTC. The variable domain in full, with the rest retrieved from reference TRBV28 and TRBJ2-5, is DVKVTQSSRYLVKRTGEKVFLECVQDMDHENMFWYRQDPGLGLRLIYFSYDVKMKEKGDIPEGYSVSREKKERFSLILESASTNQTSMYLCASTGQETQYFGPGTRLLVL.

The V and J genes are TRBV28 and TRBJ1-4, with D possibly being TRBD1 (5 bases). V dropped 3 bases and J dropped 8 bases, with 31 bases sitting between them. CDR3 length equals 20 residues. In germline, CDR1 is MDHEN, CDR2 SYDVKM. The CDR3 DNA reads TGTGCCAGCAGTTTCCCCCCTTTTGGCGACCAAGCAGGGTGGATGGAAAAACTGTTTTTT. As protein: CASSFPPFGDQAGWMEKLFF.

The chain couples TRBV3-1 (or the pseudogene TRBV3-2) to TRBJ1-5; tentatively, D is TRBD1 (5 bases). Germline V CDR1 and CDR2: LGHDT, YNNKEL (reference sequence). V lost 3 bases and J 1 base, leaving 7 bases between the germline ends. This CDR3 is built from 14 residues. The CDR3 nucleotides are TGTGCCAGCAGCCAGGGGGGGAGCAATCAGCCCCAGCATTTT. Protein: CASSQGGSNQPQHF.

The V call is TRBV7-9, the J call TRBJ2-5; D may be TRBD2 (6 bases). CDR1 and CDR2 (germline): SEHNR, FQNEAQ (reference sequence). The V and J ends lost 5 bases and 13 bases respectively, with 17 bases between them. CDR3 length: 12 amino acids. DNA of the CDR3: TGTGCCAGCAGCCCCAGCGAACTAGCAATGTACTTC. Translated: CASSPSELAMYF.

This chain links TRBV6-5 with TRBJ2-5, with unresolved D. Germline CDR1 reads MNHEY; CDR2 reads SVGAGI. Trimming stripped 6 bases from V and 8 bases from J, with 13 bases between. The CDR3 loop spans 12 amino acids. The CDR3 sequence is CASRHHQNTQYF. The CDR3 DNA reads TGTGCCAGCAGGCATCATCAGAATACCCAGTACTTC.